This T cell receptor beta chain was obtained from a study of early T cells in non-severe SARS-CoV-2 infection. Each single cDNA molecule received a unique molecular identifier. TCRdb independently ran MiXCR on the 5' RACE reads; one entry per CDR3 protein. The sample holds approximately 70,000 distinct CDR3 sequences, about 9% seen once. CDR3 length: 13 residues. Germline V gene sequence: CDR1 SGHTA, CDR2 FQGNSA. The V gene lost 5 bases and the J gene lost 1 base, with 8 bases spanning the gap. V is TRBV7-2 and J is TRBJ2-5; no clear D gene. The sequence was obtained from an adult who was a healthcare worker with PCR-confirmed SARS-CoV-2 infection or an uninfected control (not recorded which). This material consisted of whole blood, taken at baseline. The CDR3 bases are TGTGCCAGCAGCCCAACCATCCAAGAGACCCAGTACTTC. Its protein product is CASSPTIQETQYF.